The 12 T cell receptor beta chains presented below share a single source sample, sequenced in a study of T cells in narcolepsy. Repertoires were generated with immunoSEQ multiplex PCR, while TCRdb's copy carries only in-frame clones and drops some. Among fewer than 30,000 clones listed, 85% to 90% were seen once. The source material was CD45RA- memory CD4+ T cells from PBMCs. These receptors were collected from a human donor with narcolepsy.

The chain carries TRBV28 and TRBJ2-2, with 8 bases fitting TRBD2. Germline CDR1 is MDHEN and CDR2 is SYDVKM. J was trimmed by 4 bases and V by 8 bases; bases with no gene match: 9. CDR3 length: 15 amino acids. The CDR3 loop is CASLQGLVTTGELFF. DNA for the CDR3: TGTGCCAGCCTGCAGGGACTAGTGACCACCGGGGAGCTGTTTTTT.

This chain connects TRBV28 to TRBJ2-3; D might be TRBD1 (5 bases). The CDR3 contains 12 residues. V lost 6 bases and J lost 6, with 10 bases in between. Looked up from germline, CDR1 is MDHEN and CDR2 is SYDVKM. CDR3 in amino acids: CASRGVMDTQYF. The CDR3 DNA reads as TGTGCCAGCAGAGGGGTGATGGATACGCAGTATTTT.

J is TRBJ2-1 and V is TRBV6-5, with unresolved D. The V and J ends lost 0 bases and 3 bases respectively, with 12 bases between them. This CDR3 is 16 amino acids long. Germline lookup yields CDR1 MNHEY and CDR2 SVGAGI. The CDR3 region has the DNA TGTGCCAGCAGTTACTCGAGTCTACTTCTCTACAATGAGCAGTTCTTC. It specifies CASSYSSLLLYNEQFF.

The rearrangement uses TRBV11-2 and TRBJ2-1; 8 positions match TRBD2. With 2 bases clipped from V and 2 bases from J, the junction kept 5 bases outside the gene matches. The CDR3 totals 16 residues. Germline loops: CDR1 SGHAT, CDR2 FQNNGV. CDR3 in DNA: TGTGCCAGCAGCTTAAGTAGCGGGACGACCTACAATGAGCAGTTCTTC. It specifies CASSLSSGTTYNEQFF.

Here the CDR3 reads CASSLGGSYNEQFF. CDR3 sequence (DNA): TGTGCCAGCAGCTTAGGCGGTTCCTACAATGAGCAGTTCTTC. The V and J genes are TRBV7-3 and TRBJ2-1; no reliable D call. Looked up from germline, CDR1 is SGHTA and CDR2 is FQGTGA. V lost 2 bases and J 1 base, leaving 6 bases between the germline ends. This CDR3 comprises 14 residues.

The CDR3 DNA reads as TGCGCCAGCAGCTCGATGATGGGGACAGGGGGCACTGAAGCTTTCTTT. Protein: CASSSMMGTGGTEAFF. The chain combines TRBV5-1 with TRBJ1-1, with 11 bases lining up with TRBD1. CDR1 and CDR2 (germline): SGHRS, YFSETQ. This CDR3 region has 16 residues. The J segment lost 4 bases and the V segment lost 3 bases, leaving 8 bases of the junction unmatched. Variable domain in full (rest from reference TRBV5-1 and TRBJ1-1): KAGVTQTPRYLIKTRGQQVTLSCSPISGHRSVSWYQQTPGQGLQFLFEYFSETQRNKGNFPGRFSGRQFSNSRSEMNVSTLELGDSALYLCASSSMMGTGGTEAFFGQGTRLTVV.

The CDR3 nucleotides are TGTGCCAGCAGCTTAGGATTTAGCGGCTTCTACGAGCAGTACTTC. Its translation: CASSLGFSGFYEQYF. This chain uses TRBV7-2 with TRBJ2-7; D might be TRBD2 (6 bases). The V end lost 1 base, the J end lost 3 bases, and 13 bases lay between the germline ends. Looked up from germline, CDR1 is SGHTA and CDR2 is FQGNSA. The CDR3 loop spans 15 amino acids.

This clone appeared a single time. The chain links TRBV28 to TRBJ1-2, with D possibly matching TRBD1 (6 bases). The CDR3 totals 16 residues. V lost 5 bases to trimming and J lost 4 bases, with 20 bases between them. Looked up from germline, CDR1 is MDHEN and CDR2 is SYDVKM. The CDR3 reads CASSRGQLGIPYGYTF. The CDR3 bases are TGTGCCAGCAGTCGCGGACAGTTGGGGATTCCCTATGGCTACACCTTC.

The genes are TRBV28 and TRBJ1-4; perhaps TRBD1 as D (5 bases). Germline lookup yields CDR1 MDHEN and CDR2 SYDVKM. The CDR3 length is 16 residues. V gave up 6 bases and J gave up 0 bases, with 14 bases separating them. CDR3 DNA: TGTGCCAGCAGCAGCATCAGGGTTGCAACTAATGAAAAACTGTTTTTT. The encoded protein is CASSSIRVATNEKLFF.

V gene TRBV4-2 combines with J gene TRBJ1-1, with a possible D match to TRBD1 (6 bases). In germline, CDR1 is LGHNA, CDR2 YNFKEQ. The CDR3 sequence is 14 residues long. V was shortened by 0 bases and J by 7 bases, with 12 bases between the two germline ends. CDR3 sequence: CASSQDGGRGEAFF. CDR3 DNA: TGTGCCAGCAGCCAAGACGGAGGCAGGGGTGAAGCTTTCTTT.

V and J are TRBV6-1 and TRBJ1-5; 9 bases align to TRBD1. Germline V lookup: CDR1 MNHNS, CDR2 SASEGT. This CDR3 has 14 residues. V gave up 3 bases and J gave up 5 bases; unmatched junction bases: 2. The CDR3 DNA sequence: TGTGCCAGCAGTGACAGACAGGGGGATCAGCCCCAGCATTTT. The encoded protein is CASSDRQGDQPQHF.

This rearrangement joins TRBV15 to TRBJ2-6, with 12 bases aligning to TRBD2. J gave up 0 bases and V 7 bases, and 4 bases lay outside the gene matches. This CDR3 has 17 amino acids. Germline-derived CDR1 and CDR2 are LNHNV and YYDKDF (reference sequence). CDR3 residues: CATTLAGGDSGANVLTF. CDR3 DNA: TGTGCCACCACACTAGCGGGAGGAGACTCTGGGGCCAACGTCCTGACTTTC. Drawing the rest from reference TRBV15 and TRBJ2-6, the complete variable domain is DAMVIQNPRYQVTQFGKPVTLSCSQTLNHNVMYWYQQKSSQAPKLLFHYYDKDFNNEADTPDNFQSRRPNTSFCFLDIRSPGLGDTAMYLCATTLAGGDSGANVLTFGAGSRLTVL.